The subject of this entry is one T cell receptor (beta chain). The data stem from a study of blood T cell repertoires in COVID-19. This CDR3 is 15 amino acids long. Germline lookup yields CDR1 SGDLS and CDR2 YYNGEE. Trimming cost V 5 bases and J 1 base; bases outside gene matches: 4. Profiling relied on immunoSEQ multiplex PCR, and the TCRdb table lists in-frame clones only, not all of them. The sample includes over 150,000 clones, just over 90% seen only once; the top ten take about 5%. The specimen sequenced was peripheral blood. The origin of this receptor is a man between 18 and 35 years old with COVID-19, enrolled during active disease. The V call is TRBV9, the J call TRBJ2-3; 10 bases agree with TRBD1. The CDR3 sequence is CASSRQGAGTDTQYF. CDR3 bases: TGTGCCAGCAGTCGACAGGGGGCAGGCACAGATACGCAGTATTTT.